This T cell receptor (beta chain) was sequenced during a study of blood T cell repertoires in COVID-19. Germline V CDR1 and CDR2: SGDLS, YYNGEE. CDR3 length: 14 amino acids. V gave up 3 bases and J gave up 2 bases, with 12 bases separating them. The table came from immunoSEQ multiplex PCR; TCRdb's copy has only in-frame clones and leaves some out. This sample carries roughly 160,000 clones, roughly nine tenths of them seen once, and the ten largest clones take about 0.95%. Sequenced sample: peripheral blood. The receptor's source is a young man with acute or convalescent COVID-19. J is TRBJ2-7 and V is TRBV9, with D perhaps TRBD1 (5 bases). Written as DNA, the CDR3 is TGTGCCAGCAGCGGCCTTGACAGTGCCTACGAGCAGTACTTC. Translated, it gives CASSGLDSAYEQYF.